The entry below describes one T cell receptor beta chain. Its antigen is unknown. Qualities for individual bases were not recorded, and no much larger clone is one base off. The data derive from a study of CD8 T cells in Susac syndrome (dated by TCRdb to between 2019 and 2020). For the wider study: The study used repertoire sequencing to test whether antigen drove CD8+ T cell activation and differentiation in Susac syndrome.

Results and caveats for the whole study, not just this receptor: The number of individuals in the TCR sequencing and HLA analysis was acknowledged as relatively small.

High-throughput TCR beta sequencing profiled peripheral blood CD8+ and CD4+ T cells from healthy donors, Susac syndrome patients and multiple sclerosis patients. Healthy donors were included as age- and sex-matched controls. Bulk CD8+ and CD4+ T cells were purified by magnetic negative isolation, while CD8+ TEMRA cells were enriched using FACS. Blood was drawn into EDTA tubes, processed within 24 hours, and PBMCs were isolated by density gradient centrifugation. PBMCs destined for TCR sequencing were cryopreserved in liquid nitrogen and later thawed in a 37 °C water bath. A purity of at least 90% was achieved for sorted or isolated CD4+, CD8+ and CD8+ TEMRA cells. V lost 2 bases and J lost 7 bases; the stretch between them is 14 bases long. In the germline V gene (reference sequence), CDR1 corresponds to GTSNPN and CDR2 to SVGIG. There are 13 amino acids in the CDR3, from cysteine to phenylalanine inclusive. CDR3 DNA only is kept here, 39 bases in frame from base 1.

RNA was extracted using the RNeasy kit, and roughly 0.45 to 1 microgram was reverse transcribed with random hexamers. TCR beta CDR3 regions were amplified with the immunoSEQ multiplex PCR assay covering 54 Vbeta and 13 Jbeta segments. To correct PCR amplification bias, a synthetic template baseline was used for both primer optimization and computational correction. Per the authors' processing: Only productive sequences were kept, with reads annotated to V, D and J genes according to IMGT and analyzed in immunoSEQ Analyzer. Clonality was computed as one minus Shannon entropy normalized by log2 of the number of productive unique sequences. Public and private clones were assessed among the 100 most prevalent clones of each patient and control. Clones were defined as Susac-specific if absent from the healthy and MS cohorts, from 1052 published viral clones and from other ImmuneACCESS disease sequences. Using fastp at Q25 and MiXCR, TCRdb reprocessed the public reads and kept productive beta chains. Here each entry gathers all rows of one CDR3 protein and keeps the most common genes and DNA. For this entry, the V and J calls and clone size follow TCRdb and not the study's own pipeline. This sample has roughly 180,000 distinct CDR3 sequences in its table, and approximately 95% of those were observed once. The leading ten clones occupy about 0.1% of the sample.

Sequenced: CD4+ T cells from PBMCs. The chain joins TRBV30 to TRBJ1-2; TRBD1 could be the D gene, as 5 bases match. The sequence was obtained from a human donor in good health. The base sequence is TGTGCCTGGAGTCCGCAGAGGGGTCGTGGCTACACCTTC. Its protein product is CAWSPQRGRGYTF.